This TCR beta chain was obtained from a study of T cells in Graves' hyperthyroidism and ophthalmopathy. Study observations and caveats: Also found in blood were most expanded thyroid clonotypes above 0.001.

This clonotype was observed many times. Its antigen is as yet unknown. TCR beta CDR3 region amplification was performed from RNA transcripts. RT-PCR in the first round (using the HTBI primer set) targeted the TCR CDR3. TCRdb processed the multiplex PCR reads anew with MiXCR; each CDR3 protein has one entry. The table lists nearly 250,000 distinct CDR3 sequences, around 17% of them singletons. The diagnoses drew upon clinical symptoms, serum thyroxine and TRAb, thyroid ultrasound and orbital computed tomography. Fresh peripheral blood, around 11 ml of it, supplied the PBMCs. V lost 5 bases to trimming and J lost 1 base, with 9 bases between them. The CDR3 has 12 amino acids. Per the germline V gene, CDR1 is DFQATT and CDR2 is SNEGSKA (reference sequence).

The sequencing sample was made of blood. This receptor was identified in a woman younger than 30 with Graves' ophthalmopathy. J is TRBJ2-7 and V is TRBV20-1, with a possible D match to TRBD2 (6 bases). CDR3 coding DNA: TGCAGTGCTGGGGACTCGTCCTACGAGCAGTACTTC. Residues: CSAGDSSYEQYF.